This T cell receptor (beta chain) was observed in a study of Graves' ophthalmopathy and Graves' hyperthyroidism. Notes on the study in general: Most clonotypes expanded in thyroid above 0.001 frequency were present in blood too.

RNA transcripts provided the template for amplifying TCR beta CDR3 regions. HTBI-primed first-round RT-PCR preceded second-round multiplex PCR. MiXCR, run by TCRdb on the multiplex PCR reads, gives a single entry per CDR3 protein. The profile shows 350,000 to 450,000 distinct CDR3 sequences, around a fifth of them singletons. The CDR3 has 14 amino acids. With 2 bases removed from V and 4 bases from J, the gap between germline ends came to 12 bases. CDR1 is MNHNS and CDR2 is SASEGT in the germline V gene. On this clonotype itself: Its antigen is undetermined.

No progression to ophthalmopathy over 18 months defined stable hyperthyroidism. The evidence that diagnosis relied on was clinical symptoms, serum thyroxine, TRAb, thyroid ultrasound and orbital computed tomography. The sequencing sample was made of peripheral blood. The chain employs TRBV6-1 and TRBJ2-7; possibly TRBD1 for D (6 bases). This clonotype originated in a young woman with stable Graves' hyperthyroidism. The CDR3 DNA reads TGTGCCAGCAGTGAAAGCAGGGGTAATTACGAGCAGTACTTC. As protein: CASSESRGNYEQYF.